These 23 T cell receptor beta chains originate from one sample sequenced in a study of molecular identifiers for immune sequencing clone quantification. TCRdb re-called the PCR reads through MiXCR, storing one row per CDR3 protein. Of about 23,000 distinct CDR3 sequences listed, about a sixth are singletons. Material for sequencing was naive CD8+ T cells from blood, with Jurkat cell RNA spiked in. Subset noted: FACS-sorted CD8+CD4-CCR7+CD45RA+ naive T cells. The receptors shown here come from a human donor in good health. Some libraries in this study had Jurkat cell RNA spiked in.

This clonotype appeared many times. V is TRBV4-1 and J is TRBJ2-7; D unresolved. The V gene's germline CDR1 is MGHRA and CDR2 YSYEKL. The CDR3 is 13 amino acids. The V gene lost 4 bases and the J gene lost 0 bases, with 7 bases spanning the gap. The DNA of the CDR3 is TGCGCCAGCAGCCCACAGCTCTCCTACGAGCAGTACTTC. Its translation is CASSPQLSYEQYF.

This clonotype was detected many times. This chain joins TRBV7-9 and TRBJ2-7; 8 nucleotides align to TRBD2. The length of the CDR3 is 19 residues. The germline V gene encodes CDR1 SEHNR and CDR2 FQNEAQ (reference sequence). V was pared by 5 bases and J by 0 bases, with 18 bases of the junction left unmatched. In DNA, the CDR3 is TGTGCCAGCAGCCCACTCCCTGGCCGTACTAGCGGAAGCTCCTACGAGCAGTACTTC. Amino acid sequence: CASSPLPGRTSGSSYEQYF.

This clonotype was counted only a few times. This may be a read error: a much more frequent sequence differs by one nucleotide. This rearrangement joins TRBV28 to TRBJ2-7; the D gene could be TRBD1 or TRBD2 (5 bases each). Germline-derived CDR1 and CDR2 are MDHEN and SYDVKM. The CDR3 runs to 13 residues. V lost 11 bases and J lost 0, with 14 bases in between. The CDR3 sequence is CAGKRDASYEQYF. The DNA for the CDR3 is TGTGCCGGTAAACGGGACGCCTCCTACGAGCAGTACTTC.

This clonotype was counted many times. The gene calls are TRBV7-9 and TRBJ2-5, with unresolved D. The germline V gene encodes CDR1 SEHNR and CDR2 FQNEAQ (reference sequence). The CDR3 length is 11 residues. Trimming left V 5 bases short and J 4 bases short, with 5 bases between. The CDR3 DNA reads as TGTGCCAGCAGCGTAACAGAGACCCAGTACTTC. It yields the protein CASSVTETQYF. The full variable domain, rest sourced from reference TRBV7-9 and TRBJ2-5, is DTGVSQNPRHKITKRGQNVTFRCDPISEHNRLYWYRQTLGQGPEFLTYFQNEAQLEKSRLLSDRFSAERPKGSFSTLEIQRTEQGDSAMYLCASSVTETQYFGPGTRLLVL.

By sample fraction, this clonotype is medium-sized (0.01 to 0.1%). DNA for the CDR3: TGTGCCAGCAGCTTTGGAGGGACCGGGGCGGATACGCAGTATTTT. This gives the protein CASSFGGTGADTQYF. The V call is TRBV7-9, the J call TRBJ2-3; TRBD2 might be the D (6 bases). V was clipped by 3 bases and J by 6 bases, with 16 bases between them. CDR3 length: 15 residues. CDR1 is SEHNR, CDR2 FQNEAQ, per germline (reference sequence).

Worth noting for this clonotype: A much larger clone differs from this one at a single base, so this may be a read error. V is TRBV19 and J is TRBJ1-1; D not resolved. V gave up 5 bases and J gave up 1 base, with 11 bases separating them. The CDR3 runs 14 residues. Germline V gene data show CDR1 as LNHDA and CDR2 as SQIVND (reference sequence). CDR3: CASSPCDGNTEAFF. The CDR3 DNA reads TGTGCCAGTAGTCCGTGTGACGGGAACACTGAAGCTTTCTTT.

This clonotype was seen many times. The gene calls are TRBV4-3 and TRBJ1-1; D is ambiguous. Germline assignment: CDR1 LGHNA and CDR2 YSLEER. The CDR3 totals 13 residues. Trimming removed 0 bases from V and 6 bases from J, with 8 bases in between. The CDR3 DNA is TGCGCCAGCAGCCAAGATTCGCAGGCTGAAGCTTTCTTT. Its translation: CASSQDSQAEAFF.

About this clonotype itself: Possible read error: a much larger clone is one base away. This chain links TRBV11-2 with TRBJ2-3; no clear D. The J call may be incorrect, as the DNA end agrees better with TRBJ1-5. CDR1 SGHAT and CDR2 FQNNGV come from the germline V gene. There are 16 residues in the CDR3. Written as DNA, the CDR3 is TGTGCCAGCAGCTTGGGCCCGGGAATTAGCACAGATACGCAGCATTTT. Residues: CASSLGPGISTDTQHF.

Notes on this clonotype: A much larger clone differs from this one at a single base, so this may be a read error. The chain links TRBV4-1 to TRBJ2-7, with no clear D. The V gene's germline CDR1 is MGHRA and CDR2 YSYEKL. Trimming pared 1 base from V and 6 bases from J, leaving 10 bases between. The CDR3 runs to 13 residues. This CDR3 is CASSQGNSPEQYF. The CDR3 coding sequence is TGCGCCAGCAGCCAAGGGAACAGTCCCGAGCAGTACTTC.

About this clonotype: One base away lies a much larger clone, so this may be a sequencing read error. The gene calls are TRBV12-3 or TRBV12-4 and TRBJ1-1; D unclear. The length of the CDR3 is 12 residues. The chain's CDR3 is CAGSWVRTEAFF. The DNA of the CDR3 is TGTGCCGGCAGTTGGGTGCGCACTGAAGCTTTCTTT.

A remark on this clonotype: A much larger clone is a single base away; this may be a read error. The J gene is TRBJ1-4, the V gene TRBV5-5; D unclear. CDR1 and CDR2 from the germline V gene are SGHKS and YYEKEE (reference sequence). The CDR3 totals 15 residues. The CDR3 loop is CVSSLDRRENEKLFF. In nucleotides, the CDR3 is TGTGTCAGCAGCTTGGATAGGAGAGAGAATGAAAAACTGTTTTTT.

As for this clonotype: It differs at one base from a far larger clone, so likely a read error. The chain links TRBV11-2 to TRBJ2-5; no firm D call. There are 11 residues in the CDR3. CDR1 and CDR2 from the germline V gene are SGHAT and FQNNGV. The germline V and J ends were trimmed by 5 bases and 5 bases, with 6 bases remaining between them. The CDR3 loop is CASSLPETQYF. In DNA, the CDR3 is TGTGCCAGCAGCCTTCCGGAGACCCAGTACTTC.

This clonotype qualifies as medium-sized. V gene TRBV2 combines with J gene TRBJ2-3; TRBD2 agrees at 11 bases. Germline-derived CDR1 and CDR2 are SNHLY and FYNNEI. The CDR3 runs 17 residues. With V trimmed by 3 bases and J by 2 bases, 7 bases remained unmatched. The CDR3 region is CASSEGGLAGFTDTQYF. CDR3 coding DNA: TGTGCCAGCAGTGAGGGAGGACTAGCGGGTTTCACAGATACGCAGTATTTT.

This clonotype was detected many times. V is TRBV13 and J is TRBJ2-7; D possibly corresponds to TRBD1 (6 bases). Per the germline V gene, CDR1 is PRHDT and CDR2 is FYEKMQ (reference sequence). The CDR3 extends over 13 amino acids. V was clipped by 1 base and J by 7 bases, with 11 bases between them. CDR3: CASSLAGAREQYF. The CDR3 DNA sequence: TGTGCCAGCAGCTTAGCAGGGGCGCGAGAGCAGTACTTC.

There are a few counts of this clonotype. The V gene is TRBV19, the J gene TRBJ2-1; TRBD2 matches 9 bases. V trimming: 3 bases; J trimming: 4 bases; junction bases outside the gene matches: 4. This CDR3 has 15 residues. Germline assignment: CDR1 LNHDA and CDR2 SQIVND (reference sequence). CDR3 region: CASSIFLAGYNEQFF. The DNA for the CDR3 is TGTGCCAGTAGTATCTTCCTAGCGGGATACAATGAGCAGTTCTTC.

This clonotype has a count of ten or more. J is TRBJ2-1 and V is TRBV7-2, with D perhaps given as TRBD1 or TRBD2 (6 bases each). V was clipped by 4 bases and J by 2 bases, with 18 bases between them. The length of the CDR3 is 17 residues. The germline V gene encodes CDR1 SGHTA and CDR2 FQGNSA. CDR3 bases: TGTGCCAGCAGCTCCGACCCCTCGGGGGCGACCTACAATGAGCAGTTCTTC. It specifies CASSSDPSGATYNEQFF. The full variable domain, with the rest looked up from reference TRBV7-2 and TRBJ2-1, is GAGVSQSPSNKVTEKGKDVELRCDPISGHTALYWYRQSLGQGLEFLIYFQGNSAPDKSGLPSDRFSAERTGGSVSTLTIQRTQQEDSAVYLCASSSDPSGATYNEQFFGPGTRLTVL.

About this clonotype itself: A much larger clone is a single base away; this may be a read error. The chain uses TRBV6-2 or TRBV6-3 and TRBJ2-5; maybe TRBD2 (6 bases). Germline values: CDR1 MNHEY, CDR2 SVGEGT. This CDR3 is 14 amino acids long. CDR3 DNA: TGTGCCAGCAACCAAGCGGGCTTGGGGGAGACCCTGTACTTC. Protein product: CASNQAGLGETLYF.

This clonotype occurred a few times. A much larger clone sits a single nucleotide away, making a read error possible. The chain uses TRBV4-3 and TRBJ2-2; TRBD2 is a possible D gene (5 bases). Looked up from germline, CDR1 is LGHNA and CDR2 is YSLEER. The CDR3 consists of 13 residues. The CDR3 region is CASSQDSIGELVF. The CDR3 nucleotides read TGCGCCAGCAGCCAAGACTCTATCGGGGAGCTGGTTTTT.

This clonotype was seen a handful of times. A read error may be the cause here, since a much bigger clone is one base away. V gene TRBV6-2 or TRBV6-3 combines with J gene TRBJ2-2; maybe TRBD1 (6 bases). The CDR3 is 15 residues long. V was shortened by 5 bases and J by 6 bases, with 16 bases between the two germline ends. Germline V gene data show CDR1 as MNHEY and CDR2 as SVGEGT. In DNA form, the CDR3 reads TGTGCCAGCAGTCTCCGGGACACGCTTTCCGGGGAGCTGTTTTTT. The encoded protein is CASSLRDTLSGELFF.

This clonotype was recorded many times. V is TRBV12-3 or TRBV12-4 and J is TRBJ2-5; D assignment may be TRBD1 or TRBD2 (6 bases each). Trimming left V 5 bases short and J 2 bases short, with 12 bases between. The CDR3 has 14 amino acids. In DNA form, the CDR3 reads TGTGCCAGCAGTAGAGGGGGGAGACAAGAGACCCAGTACTTC. The encoded protein is CASSRGGRQETQYF.

Remarks on this clonotype: This may be a read error: a much more frequent sequence differs by one nucleotide. V usage is TRBV27 and J usage is TRBJ2-3; D may be TRBD1 or TRBD2 (5 bases each). Deletions cut 7 bases from V and 1 base from J, with 15 bases between. Germline V lookup: CDR1 MNHEY, CDR2 SMNVEV (reference sequence). CDR3 size: 15 residues. The CDR3 protein is CASKPSGPGTDTQYF. The CDR3 nucleotides read TGTGCCAGCAAACCCTCGGGGCCGGGCACAGATACGCAGTATTTT.

This clonotype was detected ten times or more. The genes are TRBV29-1 and TRBJ2-1; D possibly corresponds to TRBD2 (7 bases). Per germline, CDR1 SQVTM and CDR2 ANQGSEA. The germline V and J ends were trimmed by 6 bases and 0 bases, with 24 bases remaining between them. The CDR3 contains 18 residues. CDR3 sequence (DNA): TGCAGCGTGGCATGGGTGACAGGCGGGGGCAGCTCCTACAATGAGCAGTTCTTC. Encoded protein: CSVAWVTGGGSSYNEQFF.

This clonotype was seen many times. This chain joins TRBV27 and TRBJ2-3; D possibly corresponds to TRBD2 (5 bases). The CDR3 has 15 amino acids. Germline CDR1 MNHEY, CDR2 SMNVEV (reference sequence). V gave up 5 bases and J gave up 0 bases, with 12 bases separating them. CDR3 DNA sequence: TGTGCCAGCAGTCCCCTCGGACTTAGCACAGATACGCAGTATTTT. Its protein is CASSPLGLSTDTQYF.